The next 9 T cell receptor beta chains were all read from a single sample in a study of control samples from healthy donors and cancer patients. Produced via immunoSEQ multiplex PCR; TCRdb's table is partial and in-frame only. The sample lists tens of thousands of clones, approximately 89% seen once, with less than 6.5% in the top ten. Sequenced sample: PBMCs. Receptors were obtained from a man aged 60 to 69 with colorectal cancer.

The rearrangement joins TRBV9 to TRBJ2-7; 9 bases fit TRBD1. Germline values: CDR1 SGDLS, CDR2 YYNGEE. V lost 2 bases, J lost 5 bases, and 8 bases stayed unmatched. This CDR3 is built from 15 residues. The CDR3 reads CASSVATGGLDEQYF. CDR3 DNA: TGTGCCAGCAGCGTTGCCACAGGGGGCCTAGACGAGCAGTACTTC. Complete variable domain (other parts from reference TRBV9 and TRBJ2-7): DSGVTQTPKHLITATGQRVTLRCSPRSGDLSVYWYQQSLDQGLQFLIQYYNGEERAKGNILERFSAQQFPDLHSELNLSSLELGDSALYFCASSVATGGLDEQYFGPGTRLTVT.

The chain uses TRBV7-2 and TRBJ1-1; D unclear. V was trimmed by 1 base and J by 2 bases, leaving 8 bases between them. This CDR3 comprises 14 residues. CDR1 SGHTA and CDR2 FQGNSA come from the germline V gene. This chain's CDR3 is CASSLGVANTEAFF. CDR3 nucleotide sequence: TGTGCCAGCAGCTTAGGGGTTGCCAACACTGAAGCTTTCTTT.

V is TRBV2 and J is TRBJ1-5, with D possibly TRBD1 on 6 matching bases. Germline-derived CDR1 and CDR2 are SNHLY and FYNNEI. Trimming took 7 bases from V and 3 from J, leaving 13 bases between them. The CDR3 runs to 14 residues. The CDR3 region has the DNA TGTGCCAGCACTCAGGGACATGACAATCAGCCCCAGCATTTT. It yields the protein CASTQGHDNQPQHF.

The chain has TRBV4-3 and TRBJ1-2; possibly TRBD1 for D (5 bases). The V gene's germline CDR1 is LGHNA and CDR2 YSLEER. Trimming cost V 4 bases and J 8 bases, with 14 bases left between them. CDR3 size: 13 residues. The CDR3 spells CASSPGTGTGYTF. CDR3 sequence (DNA): TGCGCCAGCAGCCCTGGGACCGGGACCGGCTACACCTTC.

This chain connects TRBV19 to TRBJ2-1; D perhaps matches TRBD2 (5 bases). The CDR3 is 12 residues long. Between the trimmed V and J ends, which lost 3 bases and 16 bases, there was a span of 16 bases. Germline V CDR1 and CDR2: LNHDA, SQIVND (reference sequence). Here the CDR3 DNA reads TGTGCCAGTAGTATTGGCAGAGGGTGGGTTTTCTTC. Amino acids: CASSIGRGWVFF.

J is TRBJ2-2 and V is TRBV7-3, with D possibly matching TRBD2 (7 bases). This CDR3 has 15 residues. Germline CDR1 and CDR2: SGHTA and FQGTGA. V shed 5 bases and J shed 6 bases, with 16 bases lying between them. The CDR3: CASSPKGGIPGELFF. The CDR3 coding sequence is TGTGCCAGCAGCCCAAAGGGGGGGATCCCCGGGGAGCTGTTTTTT.

This rearrangement joins TRBV19 to TRBJ1-1; 7 bases line up with TRBD1. Germline V gene data show CDR1 as LNHDA and CDR2 as SQIVND (reference sequence). J gave up 2 bases and V 3 bases, and 9 bases lay outside the gene matches. The CDR3 loop spans 16 amino acids. The CDR3 here is CASSIGDRRTNTEAFF. The CDR3 DNA reads TGTGCCAGTAGTATTGGGGACAGAAGAACAAACACTGAAGCTTTCTTT. Full variable domain (outside the CDR3, taken from reference TRBV19 and TRBJ1-1): DGGITQSPKYLFRKEGQNVTLSCEQNLNHDAMYWYRQDPGQGLRLIYYSQIVNDFQKGDIAEGYSVSREKKESFPLTVTSAQKNPTAFYLCASSIGDRRTNTEAFFGQGTRLTVV.

The CDR3 DNA reads as TGCGCCAGCAGCTGGACAGGGGACACCGGGGAGCTGTTTTTT. Its translation: CASSWTGDTGELFF. The gene calls are TRBV5-1 and TRBJ2-2, with TRBD1 matching 9 bases. Looked up from germline, CDR1 is SGHRS and CDR2 is YFSETQ. V lost 3 bases and J lost 3; bases outside the gene matches: 0. The CDR3 totals 14 residues.

The chain combines TRBV27 with TRBJ1-6; D call uncertain. The CDR3 has 15 residues. The germline V gene has CDR1 MNHEY and CDR2 SMNVEV (reference sequence). Trimming left V 7 bases short and J 0 bases short, with 10 bases between. The CDR3 region is CASTDLSSYNSPLHF. The CDR3 DNA is TGTGCCAGCACAGACCTCAGCTCCTATAATTCACCCCTCCACTTT.